Listed below are T cell receptor beta chains from one sample, sequenced in a study of regulatory T cells in long-lasting Graves disease. MiXCR, run by TCRdb on the multiplex PCR reads, gives a single entry per CDR3 protein. The sample has over 650,000 distinct CDR3 sequences, approximately 29% seen once. Sequenced here: peripheral blood mononuclear cells (PBMCs), sampled when the disease was refractory, from a patient treated with antithyroid drugs. These receptors came from a female donor with Graves disease. The CDR3 runs from the conserved cysteine through the conserved F or W. D genes are given only for firm matches. Where a row states a size, it is once, few, many or the class of an expanded clone; other rows omit it.

>NA|TRBJ2-5|NA|TRBV20-1
CSASQGRETQYF
TGCAGTGCTAGCCAGGGTCGGGAGACCCAGTACTTC
>TRBD1|TRBJ1-1|NA|TRBV28
CASSQGQGIEAFF
TGTGCCAGCAGTCAGGGACAGGGAATTGAAGCTTTCTTT
>NA|TRBJ1-2|NA|TRBV27
CASSRHPENYGYTF
TGTGCCAGCAGTAGGCACCCTGAGAACTATGGCTACACCTTC
>TRBD1|TRBJ2-7|few|TRBV6-2/TRBV6-3
CASSYSGTGLTYEQYF
TGTGCCAGCAGTTATTCTGGGACAGGTCTTACCTACGAGCAGTACTTC
>NA|TRBJ2-1|NA|TRBV5-1
CASSLGTTTYNEQFF
TGCGCCAGCAGCTTGGGGACTACGACCTACAATGAGCAGTTCTTC
>TRBD1|TRBJ2-7|many|TRBV28
CASSLGTDSYEQYF
TGTGCCAGCAGCTTGGGGACAGACTCCTACGAGCAGTACTTC
>NA|TRBJ2-5|many|TRBV27
CVSSLSMAQETQYF
TGTGTCAGCAGTTTATCAATGGCCCAAGAGACCCAGTACTTC
>TRBD2|TRBJ2-4|NA|TRBV6-4
CASSDSRWRESKNIQYF
TGTGCCAGCAGTGACTCCCGGTGGCGGGAGTCCAAAAACATTCAGTACTTC
>NA|TRBJ2-7|NA|TRBV7-2
CASSLGRQEQYF
TGTGCCAGCAGCTTAGGGAGACAGGAGCAGTACTTC
>NA|TRBJ2-7|NA|TRBV6-2/TRBV6-3
CASSYSPRQDYEQYF
TGTGCCAGCAGTTACTCTCCGAGACAAGACTACGAGCAGTACTTC
>TRBD1|TRBJ1-2|NA|TRBV6-2/TRBV6-3
CASSYPDREHGYTF
TGTGCCAGCAGTTACCCAGACAGGGAACATGGCTACACCTTC
>NA|TRBJ1-5|few|TRBV19
CASRPTGGYHQPQHF
TGTGCCAGTAGACCCACAGGAGGGTACCATCAGCCCCAGCATTTT
>TRBD1|TRBJ2-2|few|TRBV12-3/TRBV12-4
CASSSDRGYTGELFF
TGTGCCAGCAGTTCGGACAGGGGGTATACCGGGGAGCTGTTTTTT
>TRBD2|TRBJ2-2|NA|TRBV7-3
CASSPWLAGGMTGELFF
TGTGCCAGCAGCCCATGGCTAGCGGGAGGGATGACCGGGGAGCTGTTTTTT
>NA|TRBJ1-2|NA|TRBV5-6
CASSFLREYLYGYTF
TGCGCCAGCAGCTTTTTAAGGGAATATCTGTATGGCTACACCTTC
>NA|TRBJ1-5|NA|TRBV12-3/TRBV12-4
CASRTPGMSNQPQHF
TGTGCCAGCAGAACACCAGGGATGAGCAATCAGCCCCAGCATTTT
>NA|TRBJ1-6|NA|TRBV20-1
CSATAVGPSRNSPLHF
TGCAGTGCTACGGCGGTGGGGCCGTCCCGAAATTCACCCCTCCACTTT
>TRBD2|TRBJ2-7|NA|TRBV7-3
CASSSTIAGEVYEQYF
TGTGCCAGCAGCTCCACGATAGCGGGAGAGGTCTACGAGCAGTACTTC
>TRBD1|TRBJ2-2|NA|TRBV28
CASSLGTGGWTGELFF
TGTGCCAGCAGCCTCGGGACAGGGGGTTGGACCGGGGAGCTGTTTTTT
>NA|TRBJ2-7|few|TRBV11-2
CASSRTRQASYEQYF
TGTGCCAGCAGCAGAACCCGACAGGCATCCTACGAGCAGTACTTC
>NA|TRBJ1-5|many|TRBV7-8
CASSLQQSNQPQHF
TGTGCCAGCAGCTTACAACAGAGCAATCAGCCCCAGCATTTT
>TRBD2|TRBJ2-2|NA|TRBV20-1
CSARGGGRVNTGELFF
TGCAGTGCTAGGGGAGGAGGGAGGGTGAACACCGGGGAGCTGTTTTTT
>NA|TRBJ1-2|many|TRBV27
CASSLSGRGEGYTF
TGTGCCAGCAGTTTATCGGGAAGGGGTGAAGGCTACACCTTC
>NA|TRBJ1-5|NA|TRBV13
CASGKGGDQPQHF
TGTGCCAGCGGCAAAGGCGGGGATCAGCCCCAGCATTTT
>TRBD2|TRBJ2-5|many|TRBV11-2
CASSLGLAGGRQETQYF
TGTGCCAGCAGCTTAGGACTAGCGGGAGGGAGGCAAGAGACCCAGTACTTC
>NA|TRBJ1-2|NA|TRBV5-1
CASSAGHNYGYTF
TGCGCCAGCAGCGCGGGACATAACTATGGCTACACCTTC
>TRBD1|TRBJ1-2|few|TRBV10-3
CAIYRGAYGYTF
TGTGCCATCTACAGGGGGGCCTATGGCTACACCTTC
>NA|TRBJ2-5|many|TRBV9
CASSVGGVQETQYF
TGTGCCAGCAGTGTCGGGGGTGTCCAAGAGACCCAGTACTTC
>NA|TRBJ2-2|many|TRBV2
CASSELFTGELFF
TGTGCCAGCAGTGAACTGTTTACCGGGGAGCTGTTTTTT
>NA|TRBJ2-4|NA|TRBV5-1
CASSLSGVAKNIQYF
TGCGCCAGCAGCCTAAGCGGAGTAGCCAAAAACATTCAGTACTTC
>NA|TRBJ2-2|NA|TRBV3-1
CASSQWRDAGELFF
TGTGCCAGCAGCCAGTGGAGGGACGCCGGGGAGCTGTTTTTT
>NA|TRBJ1-6|many|TRBV12-3/TRBV12-4
CASSTRGNSPLHF
TGTGCCAGCAGTACTCGGGGAAATTCACCCCTCCACTTT
>TRBD1|TRBJ1-1|NA|TRBV2
CASSQGQGFGEAFF
TGTGCCAGCAGCCAAGGACAGGGGTTTGGTGAAGCTTTCTTT
>NA|TRBJ1-1|NA|TRBV12-3/TRBV12-4
CASSLSWPMAEAFF
TGTGCCAGCAGCTTAAGTTGGCCCATGGCTGAAGCTTTCTTT